Detailed here is one TCR beta chain. The antigen remains undetermined. This entry belongs to a study of OX40 agonist ivuxolimab in advanced cancers. Study-level background: Enrolled patients in dose escalation had cancers that were hepatocellular carcinoma, melanoma, renal cell or head and neck cancer. Overall study findings and caveats: Relative to CD4+ cells, CD8+ T cells on average had more expanded clones. CD4+ and CD8+ blood T cells expanded clonally by week 6 at 0.1 to 3.0 mg/kg.

CDR3 length equals 17 residues. Germline CDR1 reads SGHRS; CDR2 reads YFSETQ. The ends lost 4 bases at V and 4 bases at J; junction bases unmatched: 13. Produced via immunoSEQ multiplex PCR; TCRdb's table is partial and in-frame only. The sample holds roughly 110,000 clones; approximately 90% are singletons and the top ten take approximately 1.3%. The rearrangement uses TRBV5-1 and TRBJ2-3; 9 bases agree with TRBD2. This specimen was CD4+ or CD8+ T cells sorted from blood, taken in a trial of the OX40 agonist ivuxolimab. The TCR originated in an adult with an advanced solid tumor such as melanoma, head and neck, liver or kidney cancer. The CDR3 DNA follows: TGCGCCAGCAGCCTGAAAGTAGCGGGAGCCATCGCAGATACGCAGTATTTT. Translated: CASSLKVAGAIADTQYF.